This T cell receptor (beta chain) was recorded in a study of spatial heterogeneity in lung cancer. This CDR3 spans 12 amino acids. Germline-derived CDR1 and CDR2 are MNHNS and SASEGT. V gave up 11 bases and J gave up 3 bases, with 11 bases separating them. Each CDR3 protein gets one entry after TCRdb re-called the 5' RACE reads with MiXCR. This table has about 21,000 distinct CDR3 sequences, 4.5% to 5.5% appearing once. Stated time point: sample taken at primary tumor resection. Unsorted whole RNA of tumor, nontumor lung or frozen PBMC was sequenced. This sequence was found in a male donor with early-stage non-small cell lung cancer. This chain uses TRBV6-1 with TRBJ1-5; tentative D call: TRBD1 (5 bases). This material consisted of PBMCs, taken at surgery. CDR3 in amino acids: CALGGANQPQHF. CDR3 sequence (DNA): TGTGCCCTCGGAGGGGCCAATCAGCCCCAGCATTTT.